Each of the 32 T cell receptor beta chains below was sequenced from the same sample in a study of shared clonotypes between healthy human individuals. The repertoire was sequenced with immunoSEQ multiplex PCR; TCRdb's copy has only in-frame clones and lacks some. The sample lists hundreds of thousands of clones, about 95% seen once, with around 0.097% in the top ten. Naivety among CD8 cells was defined by CD45RO negativity and positive CCR7 selection, thereby excluding terminally differentiated effector memory CD45RA+ cells. The sample consisted of naive CD8+ T cells sorted from blood. All receptors derive from a woman aged 25 to 39 in good health.

The chain recombines TRBV7-6 with TRBJ1-5; TRBD1 might be the D (5 bases). Looked up from germline, CDR1 is SGHVS and CDR2 is FNYEAQ. Trimming cost V 4 bases and J 7 bases, with 17 bases left between them. This CDR3 contains 15 residues. The DNA for the CDR3 is TGTGCCAGCAGCTGGGGCCCGGGTGGAGAACAGCCCCAGCATTTT. Its protein is CASSWGPGGEQPQHF.

The rearrangement joins TRBV2 to TRBJ1-2, with 9 bases that match TRBD1. CDR1 is SNHLY and CDR2 is FYNNEI in the germline V gene. Losses at the gene ends were 5 bases for V and 2 bases for J; bases not matched to a gene: 3. This CDR3 spans 14 amino acids. The CDR3 protein is CASSSGQGNYGYTF. In nucleotides, the CDR3 is TGTGCCAGCAGTTCGGGACAGGGAAACTATGGCTACACCTTC. Looking up the rest from reference TRBV2 and TRBJ1-2 gives the full variable domain: EPEVTQTPSHQVTQMGQEVILRCVPISNHLYFYWYRQILGQKVEFLVSFYNNEISEKSEIFDDQFSVERPDGSNFTLKIRSTKLEDSAMYFCASSSGQGNYGYTFGSGTRLTVV.

The chain is built from TRBV10-2 and TRBJ2-7, with D perhaps TRBD2 (5 bases). CDR1 and CDR2 from the germline V gene are WSHSY and SAAADI. V lost 0 bases to trimming and J lost 4 bases, with 13 bases between them. CDR3 size: 15 residues. The chain's CDR3 is CASSESRGLGYEQYF. The CDR3 coding sequence is TGCGCCAGCAGTGAGTCTAGAGGGCTGGGGTACGAGCAGTACTTC.

The chain uses TRBV11-3 and TRBJ2-7; the match to TRBD2 covers 11 bases. Germline V gene sequence: CDR1 SGHNT, CDR2 YENEEA. The CDR3 is 14 amino acids. With 4 bases clipped from V and 5 bases from J, the junction kept 4 bases outside the gene matches. Here the CDR3 DNA reads TGTGCCAGCAGCTCACGACTAGCGGGGCACGAGCAGTACTTC. Protein sequence: CASSSRLAGHEQYF.

CDR3 region: CASSPGTDFTDTQYF. For the CDR3, the DNA is TGTGCCAGCAGCCCCGGGACGGATTTCACAGATACGCAGTATTTT. V gene TRBV7-9 combines with J gene TRBJ2-3; D assignment may be TRBD1 or TRBD2 (5 bases each). Per germline, CDR1 SEHNR and CDR2 FQNEAQ (reference sequence). V lost 5 bases to trimming and J lost 2 bases, with 14 bases between them. The CDR3 is 15 residues long.

The CDR3 DNA reads TGCGCCAGCAGCCAAGACTCACCCGCGTCGGAGACCCAGTACTTC. Translation gives CASSQDSPASETQYF. V usage is TRBV4-1 and J usage is TRBJ2-5; D is unclear. V was clipped by 0 bases and J by 5 bases, with 13 bases between them. From germline, CDR1 is MGHRA and CDR2 YSYEKL. The CDR3 covers 15 residues.

This chain uses TRBV7-9 with TRBJ1-2, with D tentatively TRBD1 (5 bases). Germline V lookup: CDR1 SEHNR, CDR2 FQNEAQ (reference sequence). The CDR3 is 15 residues long. Trimming cost V 3 bases and J 3 bases, with 14 bases left between them. The CDR3 loop is CASSFFGAFDYGYTF. CDR3 sequence (DNA): TGTGCCAGCAGCTTCTTTGGGGCCTTCGACTATGGCTACACCTTC. The variable domain in full, with the rest retrieved from reference TRBV7-9 and TRBJ1-2, is DTGVSQNPRHKITKRGQNVTFRCDPISEHNRLYWYRQTLGQGPEFLTYFQNEAQLEKSRLLSDRFSAERPKGSFSTLEIQRTEQGDSAMYLCASSFFGAFDYGYTFGSGTRLTVV.

The V and J genes are TRBV28 and TRBJ2-2; no firm D call. The germline gives CDR1 MDHEN, CDR2 SYDVKM. The CDR3 runs to 18 residues. V shed 3 bases and J shed 4 bases, with 21 bases lying between them. CDR3 protein: CASSLSRYGAPGTGELFF. The CDR3 DNA is TGTGCCAGCAGTTTGTCTCGGTACGGAGCTCCAGGCACCGGGGAGCTGTTTTTT. Full variable domain (outside the CDR3, taken from reference TRBV28 and TRBJ2-2): DVKVTQSSRYLVKRTGEKVFLECVQDMDHENMFWYRQDPGLGLRLIYFSYDVKMKEKGDIPEGYSVSREKKERFSLILESASTNQTSMYLCASSLSRYGAPGTGELFFGEGSRLTVL.

This chain joins TRBV28 and TRBJ2-5; D remains ambiguous. The CDR3 contains 10 residues. Germline V lookup: CDR1 MDHEN, CDR2 SYDVKM. The V end lost 6 bases, the J end lost 8 bases, and 7 bases lay between the germline ends. The CDR3 sequence is CASSSNTQYF. In DNA form, the CDR3 reads TGTGCCAGCAGCTCGAATACCCAGTACTTC.

The chain recombines TRBV6-5 with TRBJ2-7; TRBD1 is a possible D gene (6 bases). The CDR3 extends over 14 amino acids. V dropped 1 base and J dropped 5 bases, with 12 bases sitting between them. Germline assignment: CDR1 MNHEY and CDR2 SVGAGI. The CDR3 here is CASSYLGTNHEQYF. CDR3 nucleotides: TGTGCCAGCAGTTACTTGGGGACAAACCACGAGCAGTACTTC.

This clone was recorded once. J is TRBJ1-2 and V is TRBV15; D unclear. CDR3 length: 15 amino acids. Germline CDR1 and CDR2: LNHNV and YYDKDF (reference sequence). V lost 4 bases to trimming and J lost 0 bases, with 12 bases between them. The CDR3 reads CATSTLGKPNYGYTF. The CDR3 nucleotides are TGTGCCACCAGCACACTGGGAAAACCTAACTATGGCTACACCTTC.

The V call is TRBV6-5, the J call TRBJ1-1; possibly TRBD1 for D (5 bases). Germline CDR1 reads MNHEY; CDR2 reads SVGAGI. Trimming shortened V by 8 bases and J by 2 bases, and 12 bases separated the two germline ends. The CDR3 loop spans 13 amino acids. The CDR3 DNA reads as TGTGCCAGCGGATTCAGGGAAAACACTGAAGCTTTCTTT. Amino acids: CASGFRENTEAFF.

The rearrangement links TRBV30 to TRBJ1-4; no definite D call. The CDR3 consists of 14 residues. The V end lost 0 bases, the J end lost 8 bases, and 13 bases lay between the germline ends. Per germline, CDR1 GTSNPN and CDR2 SVGIG (reference sequence). The chain's CDR3 is CAWSVSKVKEKLFF. The CDR3 region has the DNA TGTGCCTGGAGTGTGTCGAAGGTTAAGGAAAAACTGTTTTTT.

This chain links TRBV19 with TRBJ2-7, with 10 bases lining up with TRBD1. The germline CDR1 and CDR2 sequences are LNHDA and SQIVND (reference sequence). The V segment lost 4 bases and the J segment 0 bases; nucleotides outside the gene matches: 3. CDR3 length: 15 amino acids. DNA for the CDR3: TGTGCCAGTAGTAGGGGACAGGGGAGCTCCTACGAGCAGTACTTC. Translation: CASSRGQGSSYEQYF.

The chain uses TRBV28 and TRBJ2-7; 9 nucleotides agree with TRBD1. From germline, CDR1 is MDHEN and CDR2 SYDVKM. The J segment lost 1 base and the V segment lost 3 bases, leaving 1 base of the junction unmatched. The CDR3 extends over 14 amino acids. CDR3 sequence: CASSFGTGSYEQYF. The CDR3 region has the DNA TGTGCCAGCAGTTTTGGGACAGGGTCCTACGAGCAGTACTTC.

The chain recombines TRBV6-1 with TRBJ1-2; no clear D. Germline loops: CDR1 MNHNS, CDR2 SASEGT. V dropped 3 bases and J dropped 5 bases, with 4 bases sitting between them. The CDR3 length is 11 residues. CDR3 in DNA: TGTGCCAGCAGTGAGCGATATGGCTACACCTTC. Residues: CASSERYGYTF.

V is TRBV4-1 and J is TRBJ1-1, with D hard to call. The V end was cut by 4 bases, the J end by 7 bases, with 16 bases between. Germline lookup yields CDR1 MGHRA and CDR2 YSYEKL. The CDR3 contains 14 residues. The CDR3 spells CASSREWSEVEAFF. The CDR3 region has the DNA TGCGCCAGCAGCCGGGAATGGAGTGAAGTTGAAGCTTTCTTT.

This clone was seen just once. The chain joins TRBV27 to TRBJ2-5; no clear D gene. The V and J ends lost 1 base and 5 bases respectively, with 11 bases between them. The CDR3 runs 14 residues. Germline V gene sequence: CDR1 MNHEY, CDR2 SMNVEV (reference sequence). CDR3 coding DNA: TGTGCCAGCAGTTTATATGGGGTCATGGAGACCCAGTACTTC. Translation gives CASSLYGVMETQYF.

This rearrangement joins TRBV19 to TRBJ2-7; possibly TRBD2 for D (6 bases). CDR3 size: 15 residues. V lost 6 bases, J lost 1 base, and 16 bases lay in between. The V gene's germline CDR1 is LNHDA and CDR2 SQIVND (reference sequence). The CDR3, as DNA: TGTGCCAGTAGGACCGTAGCGGCAACGTCCTACGAGCAGTACTTC. This translates into CASRTVAATSYEQYF.

The J gene is TRBJ2-7, the V gene TRBV2; D is undetermined. V lost 3 bases and J lost 2, with 11 bases in between. The germline CDR1 and CDR2 sequences are SNHLY and FYNNEI. CDR3 length: 14 residues. For the CDR3, the DNA is TGTGCCAGCAGTGATTACTCAACTACCTACGAGCAGTACTTC. This gives the protein CASSDYSTTYEQYF.

The J gene is TRBJ1-6, the V gene TRBV28, with D tentatively TRBD1 (5 bases). Germline V gene lookup returns CDR1 MDHEN and CDR2 SYDVKM. This CDR3 has 15 residues. Trimming took off 3 bases at V and 8 bases at J, with 14 bases between the two ends. The CDR3 DNA sequence: TGTGCCAGCAGTTTGACTAGGGGAGAAGATTCACCCCTCCACTTT. Protein product: CASSLTRGEDSPLHF.

In this sample, this clone turned up once. The rearrangement links TRBV9 to TRBJ1-5, with 8 bases lining up with TRBD1. CDR3 length equals 15 residues. After removal of 0 bases from V and 7 bases from J, the junction contained 6 bases not matched to a gene. Germline CDR1 is SGDLS and CDR2 is YYNGEE. This chain's CDR3 is CASSVADREGQPQHF. CDR3 DNA sequence: TGTGCCAGCAGCGTAGCGGACAGGGAGGGACAGCCCCAGCATTTT.

The chain carries TRBV5-6 and TRBJ2-7; TRBD2 might be the D (6 bases). There are 13 residues in the CDR3. Germline CDR1 reads SGHDT; CDR2 reads YYEEEE. The germline V and J ends were trimmed by 3 bases and 4 bases, with 11 bases remaining between them. CDR3 coding DNA: TGTGCCAGCAGCTGGACGGGGGAATACGAGCAGTACTTC. This sequence encodes CASSWTGEYEQYF.

The V call is TRBV29-1, the J call TRBJ2-7; TRBD2 aligns across 9 bases. Germline V gives CDR1 SQVTM, CDR2 ANQGSEA. The CDR3 is 12 residues long. V dropped 7 bases and J dropped 6; count of bases not matched to a gene: 7. Written as DNA, the CDR3 is TGCAGCGGCGGGGGACTAGCTGGCGAGCAGTACTTC. It specifies CSGGGLAGEQYF.

The chain employs TRBV5-1 and TRBJ2-1; weak D call: TRBD2 (5 bases). Between the trimmed V and J ends, which lost 0 bases and 1 base, there was a span of 8 bases. The CDR3 has 15 residues. Germline V gene sequence: CDR1 SGHRS, CDR2 YFSETQ. In nucleotides, the CDR3 is TGCGCCAGCAGCTTGGCTAGCCCGTCCTACAATGAGCAGTTCTTC. It specifies CASSLASPSYNEQFF.

CDR3 bases: TGTGCCAGCAGCGGGGGCTATCGGGGAGATCCTTACAATGAGCAGTTCTTC. Encoded protein: CASSGGYRGDPYNEQFF. This chain connects TRBV9 to TRBJ2-1; D is possibly TRBD1 or TRBD2 (5 bases each). Trimming pared 3 bases from V and 4 bases from J, leaving 20 bases between. The CDR3 contains 17 residues. Germline V gene lookup returns CDR1 SGDLS and CDR2 YYNGEE. Full variable domain (outside the CDR3, taken from reference TRBV9 and TRBJ2-1): DSGVTQTPKHLITATGQRVTLRCSPRSGDLSVYWYQQSLDQGLQFLIQYYNGEERAKGNILERFSAQQFPDLHSELNLSSLELGDSALYFCASSGGYRGDPYNEQFFGPGTRLTVL.

This clone appeared a single time. The J gene is TRBJ2-7, the V gene TRBV27; D remains unclear. The CDR3 loop spans 16 amino acids. Per the germline V gene, CDR1 is MNHEY and CDR2 is SMNVEV (reference sequence). With 5 bases removed from V and 2 bases from J, the gap between germline ends came to 19 bases. The CDR3 spells CASSKHPADPPYEQYF. As DNA, the CDR3 is TGTGCCAGCAGTAAACACCCTGCAGATCCCCCCTACGAGCAGTACTTC.

This sequence joins TRBV6-4 and TRBJ2-2, with D tentatively TRBD2 (6 bases). Trimming cost V 2 bases and J 3 bases, with 7 bases left between them. The CDR3 runs to 14 residues. CDR1 is MRHNA, CDR2 SNTAGT, per germline. The CDR3: CASSDGGYTGELFF. DNA of the CDR3: TGTGCCAGCAGTGACGGGGGGTACACCGGGGAGCTGTTTTTT.

The chain joins TRBV6-6 to TRBJ2-5, with D perhaps assigned TRBD1 or TRBD2 (5 bases each). Germline V gene lookup returns CDR1 MNHNY and CDR2 SVGAGI (reference sequence). The CDR3 length is 14 residues. Trimming left V 5 bases short and J 4 bases short, with 14 bases between. The CDR3 DNA reads as TGTGCCAGCAGTCGCCCCCGGGACCTAGAGACCCAGTACTTC. Its translation is CASSRPRDLETQYF.

V usage is TRBV28 and J usage is TRBJ2-5; D ambiguous. CDR3 length: 14 amino acids. Trimming stripped 1 base from V and 1 base from J, with 7 bases between. CDR1 MDHEN and CDR2 SYDVKM come from the germline V gene. CDR3 sequence reads: CASSLYTTQETQYF. The CDR3, as DNA: TGTGCCAGCAGTTTATATACCACCCAAGAGACCCAGTACTTC.

The rearrangement uses TRBV6-1 and TRBJ2-3; D not certain. The CDR3 consists of 14 residues. Per germline, CDR1 MNHNS and CDR2 SASEGT. Trimming stripped 2 bases from V and 0 bases from J, with 6 bases between. CDR3 amino acids: CASSEFWSTDTQYF. CDR3 DNA sequence: TGTGCCAGCAGTGAATTTTGGAGCACAGATACGCAGTATTTT.

This rearrangement joins TRBV27 to TRBJ1-5; weak D call: TRBD1 (5 bases). The CDR3 sequence is 15 residues long. From germline, CDR1 is MNHEY and CDR2 SMNVEV (reference sequence). Trimming left V 8 bases short and J 0 bases short, with 14 bases between. CDR3 residues: CASGPGAYSNQPQHF. CDR3 nucleotides: TGTGCCAGCGGCCCCGGGGCTTATAGCAATCAGCCCCAGCATTTT.